The rows below give T cell receptor beta chains drawn from one sample of a study of T cell responses to AZD1222 COVID-19 vaccine. Profiled with immunoSEQ multiplex PCR; TCRdb holds only in-frame clones, not every one. Here the sample spans approximately 130,000 clones, around 90% being singletons. The starting material was peripheral blood, obtained on day 0 of AZD1222 vaccination. Source of these receptors: an adult in good health. Both conserved end residues are part of each CDR3. A D gene is named only where the DNA matches it firmly. The size of a clone is reported for some rows only, either as once, few or many, or as a class for expanded clones.

abundance: -
v_gene: TRBV5-1
d_gene: TRBD1
j_gene: TRBJ1-2
CDR3aa: CASSQGQGVGYTF
CDR3nt: TGCGCCAGCAGCCAGGGACAGGGTGTAGGCTACACCTTC

abundance: -
v_gene: TRBV5-5
d_gene: TRBD1
j_gene: TRBJ1-2
CDR3aa: CASSVPGQGNYGYTF
CDR3nt: TGTGCCAGCAGCGTCCCGGGACAGGGTAACTATGGCTACACCTTC

abundance: -
v_gene: TRBV6-2/TRBV6-3
d_gene: TRBD2
j_gene: TRBJ2-7
CDR3aa: CASSYSSTSGSGNEQYF
CDR3nt: TGTGCCAGCAGTTACTCTAGCACTAGCGGGAGTGGAAACGAGCAGTACTTC

abundance: -
v_gene: TRBV7-9
d_gene: TRBD2
j_gene: TRBJ2-7
CDR3aa: CASSFGRVRDDEQYF
CDR3nt: TGTGCCAGCAGCTTCGGGAGGGTGCGGGATGACGAGCAGTACTTC

abundance: -
v_gene: TRBV7-8
d_gene: TRBD1
j_gene: TRBJ1-2
CDR3aa: CASSPWDSGGGYTF
CDR3nt: TGTGCCAGCAGCCCGTGGGACAGCGGTGGTGGCTACACCTTC

abundance: -
v_gene: TRBV10-3
d_gene: -
j_gene: TRBJ1-1
CDR3aa: CATRVGAPNTEAFF
CDR3nt: TGTGCCACACGAGTGGGGGCACCGAACACTGAAGCTTTCTTT

abundance: -
v_gene: TRBV14
d_gene: -
j_gene: TRBJ1-1
CDR3aa: CASSDRWGTEAFF
CDR3nt: TGTGCCAGTTCGGACAGATGGGGGACTGAAGCTTTCTTT

abundance: -
v_gene: TRBV5-1
d_gene: TRBD1
j_gene: TRBJ1-5
CDR3aa: CASSRSDRGPSNQPQHF
CDR3nt: TGCGCCAGCAGCCGGTCGGACAGGGGCCCTAGCAATCAGCCCCAGCATTTT

abundance: few
v_gene: TRBV4-2
d_gene: -
j_gene: TRBJ2-1
CDR3aa: CASSQEYLAPTVKVSGFF
CDR3nt: TGTGCCAGCAGCCAAGAATATCTGGCACCCACAGTTAAGGTTAGCGGGTTCTTC

abundance: -
v_gene: TRBV2
d_gene: -
j_gene: TRBJ1-1
CDR3aa: CASSEQGNTEAFF
CDR3nt: TGTGCCAGCAGTGAACAGGGGAACACTGAAGCTTTCTTT

abundance: -
v_gene: TRBV7-9
d_gene: -
j_gene: TRBJ1-5
CDR3aa: CASSLAGQTHQPQHF
CDR3nt: TGTGCCAGCAGCTTAGCCGGACAGACCCATCAGCCCCAGCATTTT

abundance: -
v_gene: TRBV5-1
d_gene: -
j_gene: TRBJ1-2
CDR3aa: CASSLENPGYGYTF
CDR3nt: TGCGCCAGCAGCTTGGAAAATCCCGGGTATGGCTACACCTTC

abundance: -
v_gene: TRBV6-5
d_gene: TRBD1
j_gene: TRBJ1-6
CDR3aa: CASQDRANSPLHF
CDR3nt: TGTGCCAGTCAGGACAGGGCCAATTCACCCCTCCACTTT

abundance: -
v_gene: TRBV19
d_gene: -
j_gene: TRBJ1-1
CDR3aa: CASSKGVVTEAFF
CDR3nt: TGTGCCAGTAGCAAGGGGGTTGTAACTGAAGCTTTCTTT